The next 10 T cell receptor beta chains were all read from a single sample in a study of T cell responses to AZD1222 COVID-19 vaccine (dated by TCRdb to the early 2020s). The time point label of this sample denotes: baseline before first vaccination. Libraries were built with the immunoSEQ multiplex PCR assay. Not all clones reach the TCRdb copy of this immuneACCESS table, which keeps in-frame sequences only. Checked studies attribute under half of the gap to unresolved V genes and leave the rest unexplained. In this sample the table shows about 140,000 clones, about 90% of which occur a single time. 2.5% to 3.5% of the sample is taken by the ten largest. Sequences were derived from peripheral blood, sampled on day 0 of AZD1222 vaccination. The receptor source for this set is an adult in good health.

The chain links TRBV25-1 to TRBJ2-7, with D perhaps matching TRBD1 (5 bases). Germline assignment: CDR1 MGHDK and CDR2 SYGVNS. CDR3 size: 12 residues. The V end lost 8 bases, the J end lost 6 bases, and 14 bases lay between the germline ends. CDR3 coding DNA: TGTGCCAGCGGGGCCTTCCAAAGCGAGCAGTACTTC. Translation: CASGAFQSEQYF.

This chain joins TRBV29-1 and TRBJ2-1, with TRBD1 matching 7 bases. The CDR3 has 15 amino acids. V lost 4 bases to trimming and J lost 4 bases; unmatched junction nucleotides: 10. CDR1 and CDR2 (germline): SQVTM, ANQGSEA. CDR3 sequence: CSVGHKGQAYNEQFF. DNA of the CDR3: TGCAGCGTTGGGCACAAAGGACAGGCTTACAATGAGCAGTTCTTC.

This chain connects TRBV30 to TRBJ1-2; 10 positions agree with TRBD1. Germline V gene sequence: CDR1 GTSNPN, CDR2 SVGIG (reference sequence). The CDR3 is made up of 13 amino acids. The CDR3 nucleotides read TGTGCTCTGGGACAGGGGCACCTTTATGGCTACACCTTC. It encodes CALGQGHLYGYTF.

The J gene is TRBJ1-1, the V gene TRBV18, with D perhaps matching TRBD1 (5 bases). There are 18 residues in the CDR3. CDR1 and CDR2 (germline): KGHSH, LQKENI. V was cut by 0 bases and J by 0 bases, with 17 bases left in between. The CDR3 sequence is CASSPPAGLSLLNTEAFF. The DNA of the CDR3 is TGTGCCAGCTCACCACCGGCAGGGTTAAGCCTTTTGAACACTGAAGCTTTCTTT.

V gene TRBV5-6 combines with J gene TRBJ1-6, with D hard to call. V was cut by 4 bases and J by 13 bases, with 15 bases left in between. CDR3 length: 13 residues. In germline, CDR1 is SGHDT, CDR2 YYEEEE. The CDR3 sequence: CASSPSRSGPLHF. CDR3 nucleotides: TGTGCCAGCAGCCCCAGCAGGTCCGGGCCCCTCCACTTT.

This rearrangement joins TRBV28 to TRBJ2-1, with 9 bases matching TRBD2. The CDR3 contains 15 residues. The trim removed 2 bases at V and 6 bases at J, leaving 5 bases unmatched. Germline CDR1 MDHEN, CDR2 SYDVKM. CDR3 region: CASSLRREGPNEQFF. CDR3 DNA: TGTGCCAGCAGTTTACGGCGGGAGGGCCCCAATGAGCAGTTCTTC.

The gene calls are TRBV30 and TRBJ1-2; 9 bases match TRBD1. J lost 4 bases, V lost 8 bases, and 14 bases had no gene match. The V gene's germline CDR1 is GTSNPN and CDR2 SVGIG (reference sequence). The CDR3 runs to 15 residues. CDR3 sequence (DNA): TGTGCCGTCCGGGACAGGGTCCTAATCAGCTATGGCTACACCTTC. Residues: CAVRDRVLISYGYTF.

The V call is TRBV3-1 (or the pseudogene TRBV3-2), the J call TRBJ1-6; D is uncertain. CDR1 is LGHDT and CDR2 is YNNKEL in the germline V gene (reference sequence). This CDR3 is built from 14 residues. The germline V and J ends were trimmed by 1 base and 9 bases, with 10 bases remaining between them. The CDR3 DNA reads as TGTGCCAGCAGCCAAGCCGGGAATGGTTCACCCCTCCACTTT. This sequence encodes CASSQAGNGSPLHF.

The V call is TRBV6-6, the J call TRBJ1-5, with a weak D call TRBD1 (5 bases). Trimming pared 5 bases from V and 2 bases from J, leaving 10 bases between. The germline V gene has CDR1 MNHNY and CDR2 SVGAGI (reference sequence). This CDR3 contains 14 residues. The DNA for the CDR3 is TGTGCCAGCAGTAGCCCACAGGGCAATCAGCCCCAGCATTTT. It yields the protein CASSSPQGNQPQHF.

Here the CDR3 DNA reads TGTGCCAGCAGCCCGCTTATCTGGGGAGGGAAGGCGGTAGCCTCTGGAAACACCATATATTTT. It translates to CASSPLIWGGKAVASGNTIYF. The chain combines TRBV3-1 (or the pseudogene TRBV3-2) with TRBJ1-3; D is uncertain. The CDR3 has 21 amino acids. V was pared by 4 bases and J by 0 bases, with 28 bases between. CDR1 and CDR2 from the germline V gene are LGHDT and YNNKEL (reference sequence).